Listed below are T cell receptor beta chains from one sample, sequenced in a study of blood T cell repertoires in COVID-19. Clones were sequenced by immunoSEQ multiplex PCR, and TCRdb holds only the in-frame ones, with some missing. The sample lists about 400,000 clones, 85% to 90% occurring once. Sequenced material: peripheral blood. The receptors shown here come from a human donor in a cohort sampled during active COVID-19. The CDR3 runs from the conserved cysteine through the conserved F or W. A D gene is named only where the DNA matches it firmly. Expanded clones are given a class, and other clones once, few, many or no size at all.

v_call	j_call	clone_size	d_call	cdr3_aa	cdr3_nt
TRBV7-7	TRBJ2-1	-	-	CASSRDSYNEQFF	TGTGCTAGCAGCCGCGACAGTTACAATGAGCAGTTCTTC
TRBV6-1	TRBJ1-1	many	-	CASSEPAEGNTEAFF	TGTGCCAGCAGTGAACCCGCGGAGGGTAACACTGAAGCTTTCTTT
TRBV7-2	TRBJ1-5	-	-	CASSLSTGLDQPQHF	TGTGCCAGCAGCTTATCTACAGGGTTGGATCAGCCCCAGCATTTT
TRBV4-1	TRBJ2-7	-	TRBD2	CASSQGLAGEVRNEQYF	TGCGCCAGCAGCCAAGGGCTAGCGGGAGAGGTTCGGAACGAGCAGTACTTC
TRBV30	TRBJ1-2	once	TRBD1	CAWSSGGDYGYTF	TGTGCCTGGAGTTCAGGGGGCGACTATGGCTACACCTTC
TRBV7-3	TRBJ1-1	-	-	CASSLGGGGTEAFF	TGTGCCAGCAGCTTGGGCGGGGGCGGAACTGAAGCTTTCTTT
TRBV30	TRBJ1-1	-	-	CACSTDQNTEAFF	TGTGCCTGCTCCACAGACCAGAACACTGAAGCTTTCTTT
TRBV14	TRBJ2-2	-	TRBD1	CASSPTGGAGELFF	TGTGCCAGCAGCCCGACAGGGGGGGCCGGGGAGCTGTTTTTT
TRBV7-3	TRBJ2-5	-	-	CASSLGTGLETQYF	TGTGCCAGCAGCTTGGGAACAGGGTTGGAGACCCAGTACTTC
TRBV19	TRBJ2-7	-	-	CASSIQAGNSYEQYF	TGTGCCAGTAGTATCCAAGCGGGTAACTCCTACGAGCAGTACTTC
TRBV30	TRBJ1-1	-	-	CAWRKEGDTEAFF	TGTGCCTGGAGGAAAGAGGGGGACACTGAAGCTTTCTTT